The source of this TCR beta chain is a study of CD8 T cells in Susac syndrome (dated by TCRdb to the late 2010s). As for the study more broadly: Whether CD8+ T cell activation and differentiation in Susac syndrome was antigen driven was tested using repertoire sequencing. The study compared CD8+ T cell repertoire clonality among 12 healthy donors, around 14 Susac syndrome patients and 15 or so multiple sclerosis patients.

The germline V gene (reference sequence) supplies CDR1 DFQATT and CDR2 SNEGSKA. Inclusive of the bounding cysteine and phenylalanine, the CDR3 is 12 residues long. Kept here is only the CDR3 DNA, which spans 36 bases and is read in frame from base 1. V loses 3 bases of germline sequence and J loses 1 base, and the interval between the two ends is 7 bases. The paper as a whole reports these results and caveats: The number of individuals in the TCR sequencing and HLA analysis was acknowledged as relatively small.

Note on this clonotype: The antigen it recognizes is unknown. Within one base of it there is no much larger clone, and no base qualities were kept.

Peripheral blood CD8+ and CD4+ T cells from healthy donors, Susac syndrome patients and multiple sclerosis patients were profiled by high-throughput TCR beta sequencing. The multiple sclerosis controls were treatment-naive patients whose relapsing-remitting disease, either stable or active, fulfilled the revised McDonald criteria. Bulk CD8+ and CD4+ T cells were purified by magnetic negative isolation, whereas CD8+ TEMRA cells were enriched by FACS. Blood was drawn into EDTA tubes, processed within 24 hours, and PBMCs were isolated by density gradient centrifugation. PBMCs destined for TCR sequencing were cryopreserved in liquid nitrogen and later thawed in a 37 °C water bath. The sorted or isolated CD4+, CD8+ and CD8+ TEMRA cells had a purity of 90% or higher. RNA was extracted using the RNeasy kit, and roughly 0.5 to 1 ug of the RNA was reverse transcribed with random hexamers. TCR beta CDR3 regions were amplified with the immunoSEQ multiplex PCR assay covering 54 Vbeta and 13 Jbeta segments. PCR amplification bias was corrected by using a synthetic template baseline for primer optimization and computational correction. Regarding the original processing steps: Reads were annotated to V, D and J genes per IMGT and analyzed with immunoSEQ Analyzer, keeping only productive sequences. Clonality was computed as one minus Shannon entropy normalized by log2 of the number of productive unique sequences. Public and private clones were assessed among the 100 most prevalent clones of each patient and control. Clones were defined as Susac-specific when absent from the healthy and MS cohorts, from over 950 published viral clones and from other ImmuneACCESS disease sequences. The raw public reads went through TCRdb reprocessing: fastp at Q25, MiXCR clone calling, in-frame beta chains kept. Each CDR3 protein appears once, grouped with its most common genes and DNA. The V and J calls were determined by TCRdb, not by the authors. The sample table shows about 150,000 distinct CDR3 sequences, and over 95% are seen once. Around 0.15% of the sample is held by the ten biggest clonotypes.

Sequenced input: CD8+ T cells from PBMCs. The V gene is TRBV20-1 and the J gene is TRBJ2-7; the D segment could be TRBD1, given 5 matching bases. This receptor was identified in a human donor with multiple sclerosis. The nucleotide sequence reads as follows: TGCAGTGCTAGGGACACTTCCTACGAGCAGTACTTC. Its translation is CSARDTSYEQYF.